This TCR beta chain was captured by sequencing in a study of control samples from healthy donors and cancer patients. The CDR3 contains 13 residues. Trimming stripped 0 bases from V and 7 bases from J, with 7 bases between. CDR1 is SGHDN and CDR2 is FVKESK in the germline V gene. The data were produced by immunoSEQ multiplex PCR, yet TCRdb's version contains in-frame clones alone and is incomplete. The sample includes approximately 100,000 clones, about 85% of them seen just once. This rearrangement joins TRBV14 to TRBJ1-3; D uncertain. This receptor was taken from a woman in her 40s in good health. The sample was blood. CDR3 in amino acids: CASSQDRRNTIYF. CDR3 nucleotides: TGTGCCAGCAGCCAAGATCGGAGGAACACCATATATTTT.